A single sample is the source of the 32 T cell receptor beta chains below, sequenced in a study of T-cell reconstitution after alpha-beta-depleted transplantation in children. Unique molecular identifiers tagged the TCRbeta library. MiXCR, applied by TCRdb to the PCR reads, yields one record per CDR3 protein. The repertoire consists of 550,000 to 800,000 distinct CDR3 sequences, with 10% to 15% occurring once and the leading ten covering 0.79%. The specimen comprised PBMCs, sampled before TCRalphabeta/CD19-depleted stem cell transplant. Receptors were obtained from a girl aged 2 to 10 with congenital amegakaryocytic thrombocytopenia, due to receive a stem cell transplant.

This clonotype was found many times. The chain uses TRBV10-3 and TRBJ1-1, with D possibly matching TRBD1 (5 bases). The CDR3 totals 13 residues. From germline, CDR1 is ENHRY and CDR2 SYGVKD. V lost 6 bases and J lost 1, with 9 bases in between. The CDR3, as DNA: TGTGCCATCAGGGGGACGGGGAACACTGAAGCTTTCTTT. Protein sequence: CAIRGTGNTEAFF.

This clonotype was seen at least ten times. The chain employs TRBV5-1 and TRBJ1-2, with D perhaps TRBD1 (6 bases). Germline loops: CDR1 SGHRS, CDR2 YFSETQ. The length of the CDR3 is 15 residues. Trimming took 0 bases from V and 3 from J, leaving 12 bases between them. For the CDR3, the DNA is TGCGCCAGCAGCTTGGAAGGAGCAGGGGACTATGGCTACACCTTC. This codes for CASSLEGAGDYGYTF.

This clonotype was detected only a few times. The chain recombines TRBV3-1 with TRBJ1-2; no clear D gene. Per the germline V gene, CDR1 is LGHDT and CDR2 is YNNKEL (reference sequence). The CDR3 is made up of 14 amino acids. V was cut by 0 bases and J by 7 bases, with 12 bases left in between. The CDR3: CASSQDLNEAGYTF. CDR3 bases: TGTGCCAGCAGCCAAGATTTGAACGAAGCTGGCTACACCTTC. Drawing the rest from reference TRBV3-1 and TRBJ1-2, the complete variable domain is DTAVSQTPKYLVTQMGNDKSIKCEQNLGHDTMYWYKQDSKKFLKIMFSYNNKELIINETVPNRFSPKSPDKAHLNLHINSLELGDSAVYFCASSQDLNEAGYTFGSGTRLTVV.

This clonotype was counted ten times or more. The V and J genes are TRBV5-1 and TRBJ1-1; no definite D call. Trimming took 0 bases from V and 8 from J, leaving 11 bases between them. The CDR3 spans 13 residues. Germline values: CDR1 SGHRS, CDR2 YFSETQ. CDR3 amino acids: CASSLAGVSEAFF. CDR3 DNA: TGCGCCAGCAGCTTGGCTGGGGTATCGGAAGCTTTCTTT.

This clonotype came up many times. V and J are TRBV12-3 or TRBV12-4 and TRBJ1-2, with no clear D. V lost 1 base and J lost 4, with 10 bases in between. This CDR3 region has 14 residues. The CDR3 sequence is CASSLGRWGYGYTF. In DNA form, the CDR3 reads TGTGCCAGCAGTTTAGGCAGGTGGGGCTATGGCTACACCTTC.

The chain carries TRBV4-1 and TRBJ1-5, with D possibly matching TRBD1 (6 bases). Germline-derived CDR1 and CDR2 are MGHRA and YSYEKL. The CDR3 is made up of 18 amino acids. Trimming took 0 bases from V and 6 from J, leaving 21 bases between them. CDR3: CASSQDRLAGEMIQPQHF. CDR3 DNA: TGCGCCAGCAGCCAAGATCGCTTGGCAGGGGAAATGATTCAGCCCCAGCATTTT.

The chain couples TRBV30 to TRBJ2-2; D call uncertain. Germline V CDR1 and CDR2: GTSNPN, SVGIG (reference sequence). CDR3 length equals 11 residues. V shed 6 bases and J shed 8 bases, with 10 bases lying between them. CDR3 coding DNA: TGTGCCTGTGGGGTAATGGGGGAGCTGTTTTTT. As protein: CACGVMGELFF.

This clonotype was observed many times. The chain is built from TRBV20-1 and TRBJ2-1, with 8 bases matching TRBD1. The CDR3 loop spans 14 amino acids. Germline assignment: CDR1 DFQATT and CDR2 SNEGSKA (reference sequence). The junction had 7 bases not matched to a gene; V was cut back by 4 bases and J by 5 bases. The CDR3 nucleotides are TGCAGTGCTATACAGGGGGGACCTGACAATGAGCAGTTCTTC. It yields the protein CSAIQGGPDNEQFF.

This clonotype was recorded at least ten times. The CDR3 DNA is TGTGCCAGCAGTTATTGGACTAGCGGCGGAGTTGTTCTGGAGACCCAGTACTTC. It codes for CASSYWTSGGVVLETQYF. J is TRBJ2-5 and V is TRBV28; 10 bases are a match to TRBD2. This CDR3 contains 18 residues. The V segment lost 4 bases and the J segment 5 bases; nucleotides outside the gene matches: 16. Looked up from germline, CDR1 is MDHEN and CDR2 is SYDVKM.

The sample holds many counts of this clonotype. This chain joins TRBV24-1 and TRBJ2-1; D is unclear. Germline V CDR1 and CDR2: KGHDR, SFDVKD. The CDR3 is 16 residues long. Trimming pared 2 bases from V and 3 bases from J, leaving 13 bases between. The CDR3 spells CATSDSTLENYNEQFF. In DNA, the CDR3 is TGTGCCACCAGTGATTCTACCCTAGAGAACTACAATGAGCAGTTCTTC.

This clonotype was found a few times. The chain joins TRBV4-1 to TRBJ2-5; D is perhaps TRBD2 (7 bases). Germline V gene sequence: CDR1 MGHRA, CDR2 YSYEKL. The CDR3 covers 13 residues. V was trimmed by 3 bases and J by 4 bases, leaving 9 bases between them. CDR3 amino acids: CASSQGGPETQYF. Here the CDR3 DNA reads TGCGCCAGCAGCCAGGGGGGGCCAGAGACCCAGTACTTC.

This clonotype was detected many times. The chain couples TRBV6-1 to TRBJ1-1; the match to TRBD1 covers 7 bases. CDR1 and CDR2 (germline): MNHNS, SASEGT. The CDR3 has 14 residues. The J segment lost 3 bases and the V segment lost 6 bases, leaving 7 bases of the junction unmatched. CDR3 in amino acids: CASRRDRAYTEAFF. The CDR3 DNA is TGTGCCAGCAGAAGAGACAGGGCGTACACTGAAGCTTTCTTT.

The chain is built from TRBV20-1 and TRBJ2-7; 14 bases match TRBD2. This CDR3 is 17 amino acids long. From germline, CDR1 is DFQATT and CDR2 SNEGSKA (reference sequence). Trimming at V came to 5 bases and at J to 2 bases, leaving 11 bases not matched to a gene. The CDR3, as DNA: TGCAGTGCTCTAAAGGGACTAGCGGGAGTTTCGACCTACGAGCAGTACTTC. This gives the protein CSALKGLAGVSTYEQYF.

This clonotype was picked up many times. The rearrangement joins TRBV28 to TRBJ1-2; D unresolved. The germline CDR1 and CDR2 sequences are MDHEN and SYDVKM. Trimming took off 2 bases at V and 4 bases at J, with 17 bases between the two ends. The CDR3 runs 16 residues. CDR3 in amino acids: CASSLVTRAVRYGYTF. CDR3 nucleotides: TGTGCCAGCAGTTTAGTTACGAGGGCTGTTCGCTATGGCTACACCTTC.

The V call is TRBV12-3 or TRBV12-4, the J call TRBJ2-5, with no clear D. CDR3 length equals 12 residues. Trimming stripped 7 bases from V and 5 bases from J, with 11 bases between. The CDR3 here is CASTPSGETQYF. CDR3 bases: TGTGCCAGCACCCCCTCCGGGGAGACCCAGTACTTC.

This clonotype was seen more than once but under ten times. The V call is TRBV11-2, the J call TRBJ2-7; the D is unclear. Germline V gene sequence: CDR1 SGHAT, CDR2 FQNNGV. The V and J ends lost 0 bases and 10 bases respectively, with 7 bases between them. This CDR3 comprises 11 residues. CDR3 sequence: CASSLEEFQYF. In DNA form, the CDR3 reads TGTGCCAGCAGCTTAGAGGAGTTTCAGTACTTC.

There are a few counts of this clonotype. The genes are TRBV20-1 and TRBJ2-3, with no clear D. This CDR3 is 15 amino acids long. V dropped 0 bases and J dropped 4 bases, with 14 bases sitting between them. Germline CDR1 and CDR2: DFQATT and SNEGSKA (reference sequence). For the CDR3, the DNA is TGCAGTGCTAGAGAGGGCGCACCCGCACCAGATACGCAGTATTTT. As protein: CSAREGAPAPDTQYF.

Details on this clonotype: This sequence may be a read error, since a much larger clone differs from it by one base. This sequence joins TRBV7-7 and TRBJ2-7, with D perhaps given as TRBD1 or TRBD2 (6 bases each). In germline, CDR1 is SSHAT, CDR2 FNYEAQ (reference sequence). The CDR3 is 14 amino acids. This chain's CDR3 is CASSLGGASFEQYF. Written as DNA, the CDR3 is TGTGCCAGCAGCTTAGGGGGGGCATCCTTCGAGCAGTACTTC.

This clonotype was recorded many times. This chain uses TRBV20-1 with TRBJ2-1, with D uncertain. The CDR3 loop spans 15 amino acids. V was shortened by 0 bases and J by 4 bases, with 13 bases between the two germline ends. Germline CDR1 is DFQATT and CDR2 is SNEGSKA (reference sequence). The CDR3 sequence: CSARDLQTEYNEQFF. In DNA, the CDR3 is TGCAGTGCTAGAGATCTCCAGACTGAGTACAATGAGCAGTTCTTC.

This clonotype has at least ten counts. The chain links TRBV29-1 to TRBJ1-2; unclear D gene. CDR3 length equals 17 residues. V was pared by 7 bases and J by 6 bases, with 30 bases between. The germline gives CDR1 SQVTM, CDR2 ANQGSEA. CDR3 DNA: TGCAGCGCCACAAAAGGTGGTTGGGTCCAACCGACGGATGGCTACACCTTC. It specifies CSATKGGWVQPTDGYTF.

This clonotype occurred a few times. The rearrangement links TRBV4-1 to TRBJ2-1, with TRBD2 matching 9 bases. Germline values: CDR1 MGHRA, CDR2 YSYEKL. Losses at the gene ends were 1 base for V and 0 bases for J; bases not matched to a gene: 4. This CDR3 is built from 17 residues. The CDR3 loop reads CASSQGRLAASYNEQFF. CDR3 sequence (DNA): TGCGCCAGCAGCCAAGGCCGACTAGCGGCCTCCTACAATGAGCAGTTCTTC.

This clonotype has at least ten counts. CDR3 sequence (DNA): TGCAGTGCTTTTCGACGGTTTAGAGTTCCCTACACCTTC. Its translation: CSAFRRFRVPYTF. The chain carries TRBV20-1 and TRBJ1-2; D is unresolved. The CDR3 spans 13 residues. Trimming removed 5 bases from V and 10 bases from J, with 20 bases in between. CDR1 is DFQATT and CDR2 is SNEGSKA in the germline V gene (reference sequence).

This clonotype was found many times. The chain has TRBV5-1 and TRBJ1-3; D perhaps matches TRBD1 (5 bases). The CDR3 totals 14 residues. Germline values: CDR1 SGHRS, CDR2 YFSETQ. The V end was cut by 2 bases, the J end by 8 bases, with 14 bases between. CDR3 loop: CASSLGEGGYTIYF. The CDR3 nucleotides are TGCGCCAGCAGCTTAGGGGAAGGCGGCTACACCATATATTTT.

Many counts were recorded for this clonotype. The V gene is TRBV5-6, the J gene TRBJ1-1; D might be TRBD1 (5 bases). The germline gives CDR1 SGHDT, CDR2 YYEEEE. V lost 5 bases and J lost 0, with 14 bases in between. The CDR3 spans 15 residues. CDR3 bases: TGTGCCAGCAGGAATTCCGGGACGTTGAACACTGAAGCTTTCTTT. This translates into CASRNSGTLNTEAFF.

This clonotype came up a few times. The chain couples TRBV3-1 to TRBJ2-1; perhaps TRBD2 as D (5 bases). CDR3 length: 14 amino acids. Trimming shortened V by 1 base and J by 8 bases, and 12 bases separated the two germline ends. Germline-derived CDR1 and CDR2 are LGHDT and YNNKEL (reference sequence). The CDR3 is CASSQAPGYDEQFF. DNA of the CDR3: TGTGCCAGCAGCCAAGCTCCGGGGTACGATGAGCAGTTCTTC.

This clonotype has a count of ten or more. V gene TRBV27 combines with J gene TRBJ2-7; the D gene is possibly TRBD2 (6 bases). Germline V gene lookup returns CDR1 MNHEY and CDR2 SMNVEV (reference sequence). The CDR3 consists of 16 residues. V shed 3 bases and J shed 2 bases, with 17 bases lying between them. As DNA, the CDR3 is TGTGCCAGCAGTTTGATTGGCGGGACCGTGACCTACGAGCAGTACTTC. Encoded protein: CASSLIGGTVTYEQYF.

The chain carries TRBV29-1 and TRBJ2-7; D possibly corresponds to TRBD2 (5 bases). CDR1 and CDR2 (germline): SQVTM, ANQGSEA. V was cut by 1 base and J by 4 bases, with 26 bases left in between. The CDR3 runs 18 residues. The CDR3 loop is CSVEGLRDRGFSLYEQYF. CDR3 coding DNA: TGCAGCGTTGAAGGCCTCCGGGATCGAGGGTTCTCCTTATACGAGCAGTACTTC.

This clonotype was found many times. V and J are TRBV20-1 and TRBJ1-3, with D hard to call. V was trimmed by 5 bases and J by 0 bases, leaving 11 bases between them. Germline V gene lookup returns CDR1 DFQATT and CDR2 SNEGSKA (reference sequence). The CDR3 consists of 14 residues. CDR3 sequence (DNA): TGCAGTGCTTCTATGGGGTACTCTGGAAACACCATATATTTT. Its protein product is CSASMGYSGNTIYF.

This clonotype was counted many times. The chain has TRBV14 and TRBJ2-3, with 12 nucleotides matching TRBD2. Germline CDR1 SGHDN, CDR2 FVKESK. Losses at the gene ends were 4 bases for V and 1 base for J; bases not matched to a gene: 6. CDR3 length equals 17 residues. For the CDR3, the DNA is TGTGCCAGCAGCCGAAGACTAGCGGGGGTAGGCACAGATACGCAGTATTTT. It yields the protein CASSRRLAGVGTDTQYF.

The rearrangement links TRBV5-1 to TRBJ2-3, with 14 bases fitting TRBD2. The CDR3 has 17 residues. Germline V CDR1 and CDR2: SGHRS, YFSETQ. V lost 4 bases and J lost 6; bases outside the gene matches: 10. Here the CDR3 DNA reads TGCGCCAGCAGCAAAAATGCGGGACTAGCGGGAGATGATACGCAGTATTTT. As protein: CASSKNAGLAGDDTQYF.

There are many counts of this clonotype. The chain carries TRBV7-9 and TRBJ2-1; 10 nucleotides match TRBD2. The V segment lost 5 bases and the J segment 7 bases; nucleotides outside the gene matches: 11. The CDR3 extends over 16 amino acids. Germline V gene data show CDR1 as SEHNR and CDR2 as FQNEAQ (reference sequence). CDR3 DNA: TGTGCCAGCAGCACATTAGCGGGAGGTCCGATAAATGAGCAGTTCTTC. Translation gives CASSTLAGGPINEQFF.

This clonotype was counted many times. The CDR3 DNA reads TGCAGCCTTGGAGTGAATGAGCAGTTCTTC. Translation gives CSLGVNEQFF. The V call is TRBV29-1, the J call TRBJ2-1; no clear D. CDR1 SQVTM and CDR2 ANQGSEA come from the germline V gene. The CDR3 runs 10 residues. Trimming removed 8 bases from V and 7 bases from J, with 9 bases in between.